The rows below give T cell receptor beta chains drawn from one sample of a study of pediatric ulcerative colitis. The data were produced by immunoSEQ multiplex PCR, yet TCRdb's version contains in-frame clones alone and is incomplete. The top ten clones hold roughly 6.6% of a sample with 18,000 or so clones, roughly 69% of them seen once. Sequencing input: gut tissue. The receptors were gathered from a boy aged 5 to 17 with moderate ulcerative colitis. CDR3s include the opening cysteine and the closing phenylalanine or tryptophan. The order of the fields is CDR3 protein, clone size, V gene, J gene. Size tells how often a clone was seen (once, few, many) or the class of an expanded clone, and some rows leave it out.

CASSLDRDYGYTF,-,TRBV7-2,TRBJ1-2
CASLRSVGTDTQYF,-,TRBV27,TRBJ2-3
CASGTGTGNQPQHF,-,TRBV7-8,TRBJ1-5
CASSRTGVSNQPQHF,-,TRBV5-1,TRBJ1-5
CASPRPTDPGGEQYF,few,TRBV2,TRBJ2-7
CASSLEGGRSTDTQYF,-,TRBV7-9,TRBJ2-3
CSAGGGGSLREQYF,-,TRBV29-1,TRBJ2-7
CASSQEIGRGYGYTF,-,TRBV4-1,TRBJ1-2
CASRGAGDGRNQPQHF,-,TRBV19,TRBJ1-5
CASSPWTGSAGGYTF,-,TRBV7-7,TRBJ1-2
CASARQPTPELFF,-,TRBV6-1,TRBJ2-2
CASSSLAGGYEQYF,-,TRBV6-6,TRBJ2-7
CAANTGELFF,few,TRBV6-1,TRBJ2-2
CASRLQVSSYEQYF,once,TRBV7-8,TRBJ2-7
CASSYKDEQFF,-,TRBV6-5,TRBJ2-1
CASSEGTGVGYTF,few,TRBV2,TRBJ1-2
CASTLLAGSEQYF,-,TRBV6-6,TRBJ2-7
CASSLAASSYNEQFF,few,TRBV5-4,TRBJ2-1
CASRPSGQQETQYF,-,TRBV5-5,TRBJ2-5
CASNDRDMPYNEQFF,-,TRBV27,TRBJ2-1
CAISERGVRKETQYF,-,TRBV10-3,TRBJ2-5
CAISLGEGDTEAFF,-,TRBV10-3,TRBJ1-1
CATSSGMGDTQYF,-,TRBV15,TRBJ2-3
CASSLKATYRERGGSPLHF,-,TRBV27,TRBJ1-6
CATAGTDSLFIYGYTF,-,TRBV2,TRBJ1-2
CASSQGQGALDGYTF,few,TRBV4-2,TRBJ1-2
CASLTGGYYNEQFF,-,TRBV6-1,TRBJ2-1
CASSFRQVNEKLFF,-,TRBV7-2,TRBJ1-4
CASSLGDRSTDTQYF,-,TRBV5-1,TRBJ2-3
CASSLGNRVGDEQYF,once,TRBV7-8,TRBJ2-7
CSVDRTGDLAFF,-,TRBV29-1,TRBJ1-1
CASSQWDTEAFF,-,TRBV5-1,TRBJ1-1
CASSLGGPEGEQYF,-,TRBV5-1,TRBJ2-7
CASSLVSWGGTEAFF,-,TRBV5-5,TRBJ1-1
CASRPTHRGNYGYTF,-,TRBV27,TRBJ1-2
CASSFRVSENTEAFF,-,TRBV5-1,TRBJ1-1
CASSRTVDTEAFF,-,TRBV5-4,TRBJ1-1
CASSPGQGRQETQYF,-,TRBV27,TRBJ2-5
CASSLGARDRGYTF,-,TRBV28,TRBJ1-2
CASSRTVMNTEAFF,-,TRBV7-8,TRBJ1-1
CASSPQGYGAFF,-,TRBV2,TRBJ1-1
CAWEYYTEAFF,-,TRBV30,TRBJ1-1
CASSFGGDQETQYF,-,TRBV7-2,TRBJ2-5
CASSELRQGFYGYTF,once,TRBV2,TRBJ1-2
CASSEGQGEFYEQYF,-,TRBV6-1,TRBJ2-7
CASSLDRVGITEAFF,-,TRBV13,TRBJ1-1
CASTSGTGSYEQYF,-,TRBV21-1,TRBJ2-7
CASSPPQSGTGAVEQYF,-,TRBV7-9,TRBJ2-7
CASSVGLEQNTEAFF,medium-sized,TRBV9,TRBJ1-1
CATSRDKVRQGASEAFF,-,TRBV15,TRBJ1-1
CASSTGTSPINEQFF,-,TRBV7-2,TRBJ2-1
CASSLEGELNTEAFF,-,TRBV11-3,TRBJ1-1
CASSLAGNHQAFF,-,TRBV5-5,TRBJ1-1
CASSLTGEWSEQYF,few,TRBV27,TRBJ2-7